This TCR beta chain was profiled in a study of OX40 agonist ivuxolimab in advanced cancers. The wider study: Patients in dose escalation had liver, melanoma, kidney or head and neck cancers.

The V and J ends lost 6 bases and 2 bases respectively, with 11 bases between them. The germline V gene encodes CDR1 MDHEN and CDR2 SYDVKM. This CDR3 is 14 amino acids long. Regarding this clone: Its antigen remains unidentified.

Broader study findings: Expanded clones were, on average, more numerous among CD8+ T cells than CD4+.

The repertoire was sequenced with immunoSEQ multiplex PCR; TCRdb's copy has only in-frame clones and lacks some. The table has about 30,000 clones, roughly 84% seen once; the top ten hold 20% to 25%. This clonotype was obtained from an adult with an advanced solid tumor such as melanoma, head and neck, liver or kidney cancer. V is TRBV28 and J is TRBJ1-5; the D is unclear. The starting material was CD4+ or CD8+ T cells sorted from blood, obtained in a trial of the OX40 agonist ivuxolimab. Here the CDR3 reads CASSPPWGNQPQHF. In DNA form, the CDR3 reads TGTGCCAGCAGCCCCCCATGGGGCAATCAGCCCCAGCATTTT. The full variable domain, its missing parts supplied by reference TRBV28 and TRBJ1-5, is DVKVTQSSRYLVKRTGEKVFLECVQDMDHENMFWYRQDPGLGLRLIYFSYDVKMKEKGDIPEGYSVSREKKERFSLILESASTNQTSMYLCASSPPWGNQPQHFGDGTRLSIL.